Presented here are 23 T cell receptor beta chains from one specimen sequenced in a study of cytomegalovirus exposure and HLA in healthy donors. Primers included in the PCR were 60 Vbeta and 13 Jbeta primers. Using immunoSEQ multiplex PCR, the repertoire was profiled, and TCRdb retains in-frame clones only, with some absent. The sample includes about 41,000 clones. Sequencing was performed on PBMCs. These receptors originate from a young man in good health and CMV-seronegative.

The V gene is TRBV5-8, the J gene TRBJ2-5; perhaps TRBD2 as D (5 bases). This CDR3 contains 14 residues. The V end was cut by 3 bases, the J end by 4 bases, with 13 bases between. In germline, CDR1 is SGHTS, CDR2 YDEGEE. CDR3 coding DNA: TGTGCCAGCAGCTCCGGGATCCCCGGAGAGACCCAGTACTTC. This sequence encodes CASSSGIPGETQYF.

The rearrangement links TRBV5-1 to TRBJ2-5, with 9 bases aligning to TRBD1. CDR1 and CDR2 from the germline V gene are SGHRS and YFSETQ. V dropped 3 bases and J dropped 5; count of bases not matched to a gene: 11. The CDR3 is 16 residues long. CDR3 sequence (DNA): TGCGCCAGCAGCTCCGGGACAGGGATTCTGACGGAGACCCAGTACTTC. Amino acid sequence: CASSSGTGILTETQYF. Drawing the rest from reference TRBV5-1 and TRBJ2-5, the complete variable domain is KAGVTQTPRYLIKTRGQQVTLSCSPISGHRSVSWYQQTPGQGLQFLFEYFSETQRNKGNFPGRFSGRQFSNSRSEMNVSTLELGDSALYLCASSSGTGILTETQYFGPGTRLLVL.

This chain uses TRBV9 with TRBJ1-5; D might be TRBD1 (5 bases). The germline V gene encodes CDR1 SGDLS and CDR2 YYNGEE. Trimming left V 7 bases short and J 6 bases short, with 20 bases between. The CDR3 has 15 residues. Here the CDR3 DNA reads TGTGCCAGCTCCCTCGATGGGGCAGGGTTTCAGCCCCAGCATTTT. It encodes CASSLDGAGFQPQHF.

The chain has TRBV6-1 and TRBJ1-1; D not certain. This CDR3 has 15 residues. Germline assignment: CDR1 MNHNS and CDR2 SASEGT. Trimming removed 8 bases from V and 1 base from J, with 17 bases in between. The CDR3 loop reads CASPLLRGRNTEAFF. The CDR3 DNA is TGTGCCAGCCCCCTCTTGAGAGGGCGGAACACTGAAGCTTTCTTT.

This chain connects TRBV5-4 to TRBJ2-3, with 9 bases fitting TRBD2. J lost 6 bases, V lost 7 bases, and 6 bases had no gene match. The CDR3 is 13 residues long. The germline V gene has CDR1 SGHNT and CDR2 YYREEE (reference sequence). As DNA, the CDR3 is TGTGCCAGCGGGCTAGCGGGAATGGATACGCAGTATTTT. Translating gives CASGLAGMDTQYF.

J is TRBJ2-5 and V is TRBV19, with D perhaps matching TRBD2 (5 bases). This CDR3 has 16 residues. The germline gives CDR1 LNHDA, CDR2 SQIVND (reference sequence). The V end lost 3 bases, the J end lost 0 bases, and 14 bases lay between the germline ends. In DNA, the CDR3 is TGTGCCAGTAGTATTCGGGCGGGTTGGTACCAAGAGACCCAGTACTTC. Its protein product is CASSIRAGWYQETQYF.

V and J are TRBV7-2 and TRBJ2-7, with TRBD1 identical over 7 bases. The trim removed 5 bases at V and 1 base at J, leaving 5 bases unmatched. Germline loops: CDR1 SGHTA, CDR2 FQGNSA. The CDR3 has 14 amino acids. The CDR3 protein is CASSDYRGSYEQYF. DNA for the CDR3: TGTGCCAGCAGCGACTACAGGGGTTCCTACGAGCAGTACTTC.

V and J are TRBV5-6 and TRBJ1-1; unclear D gene. CDR1 is SGHDT and CDR2 is YYEEEE in the germline V gene. The CDR3 contains 11 residues. V lost 1 base, J lost 5 bases, and 3 bases lay in between. The CDR3 is CASSLQTEAFF. Written as DNA, the CDR3 is TGTGCCAGCAGCTTGCAGACTGAAGCTTTCTTT.

The rearrangement links TRBV29-1 to TRBJ2-7, with a tentative D call TRBD2 (6 bases). The CDR3 is 10 amino acids. Trimming left V 4 bases short and J 6 bases short, with 7 bases between. The germline V gene encodes CDR1 SQVTM and CDR2 ANQGSEA. CDR3 DNA: TGCAGCGTTGGGGGGGTCGAGCAGTACTTC. It encodes CSVGGVEQYF.

This chain links TRBV29-1 with TRBJ2-4; D is possibly TRBD1 (6 bases). Germline CDR1 is SQVTM and CDR2 is ANQGSEA. V lost 4 bases to trimming and J lost 0 bases, with 13 bases between them. The CDR3 is 15 residues long. The CDR3 is CSVGTRGLAKNIQYF. The CDR3 bases are TGCAGCGTTGGGACCAGGGGATTAGCCAAAAACATTCAGTACTTC.

The V gene is TRBV28, the J gene TRBJ2-2; no reliable D call. The V end was cut by 7 bases, the J end by 4 bases, with 13 bases between. The germline CDR1 and CDR2 sequences are MDHEN and SYDVKM. The CDR3 contains 14 residues. The CDR3 coding sequence is TGTGCCAGCATTTTGTACGTTAGCACCGGGGAGCTGTTTTTT. Translated: CASILYVSTGELFF.

This chain connects TRBV11-2 to TRBJ2-2, with 7 bases that match TRBD2. The CDR3 spans 17 residues. The J segment lost 2 bases and the V segment lost 6 bases, leaving 12 bases of the junction unmatched. The germline V gene has CDR1 SGHAT and CDR2 FQNNGV. The CDR3: CASSMTLAGANTGELFF. CDR3 in DNA: TGTGCCAGCAGTATGACTCTGGCGGGAGCAAACACCGGGGAGCTGTTTTTT.

This rearrangement joins TRBV4-2 to TRBJ1-2, with 11 bases identical to TRBD1. This CDR3 is built from 15 residues. V was clipped by 1 base and J by 7 bases; unmatched bases: 5. CDR1 and CDR2 from the germline V gene are LGHNA and YNFKEQ. As DNA, the CDR3 is TGTGCCAGCAGCCAAGCCGGGACAGGGGGAGGTGGCTACACCTTC. Its translation: CASSQAGTGGGGYTF.

With regard to this clone: One junction end disagrees with the germline gene, perhaps due to a read error. The CDR3 reads CASSLLGAQHQHF. CDR3 coding DNA: TGTGCCAGCAGCTTATTAGGGGCCCAGCACCAGCATTTT. The V and J genes are TRBV7-6 and TRBJ1-5; D may be TRBD1 (5 bases). The CDR3 covers 13 residues. Germline loops: CDR1 SGHVS, CDR2 FNYEAQ.

The V call is TRBV5-5, the J call TRBJ1-5; D may be TRBD1 (5 bases). V lost 3 bases, J lost 2 bases, and 9 bases lay in between. This CDR3 has 14 amino acids. Germline V CDR1 and CDR2: SGHKS, YYEKEE (reference sequence). In nucleotides, the CDR3 is TGTGCCAGCAGCTGGGGCTCTGGCAATCAGCCCCAGCATTTT. It encodes CASSWGSGNQPQHF.

The gene calls are TRBV29-1 and TRBJ2-3; 10 bases align to TRBD1. V lost 7 bases, J lost 7 bases, and 8 bases stayed unmatched. The CDR3 contains 13 residues. In germline, CDR1 is SQVTM, CDR2 ANQGSEA. The CDR3 sequence is CSGQTGGVNTQYF. CDR3 in DNA: TGCAGCGGCCAGACAGGGGGCGTTAATACGCAGTATTTT.

The chain employs TRBV9 and TRBJ2-3; 8 nucleotides match TRBD2. J gave up 0 bases and V 4 bases, and 7 bases lay outside the gene matches. The CDR3 is 16 residues long. The germline V gene encodes CDR1 SGDLS and CDR2 YYNGEE. CDR3 sequence: CASSQIAGMSTDTQYF. As DNA, the CDR3 is TGTGCCAGCAGCCAAATAGCGGGAATGAGCACAGATACGCAGTATTTT.

The V call is TRBV11-2, the J call TRBJ2-1, with 7 bases aligning to TRBD2. Germline assignment: CDR1 SGHAT and CDR2 FQNNGV. CDR3 length: 17 amino acids. Trimming cost V 6 bases and J 0 bases; bases outside gene matches: 11. As DNA, the CDR3 is TGTGCCAGCAGTTCCCTTCTAGCGGCTATCTCCTACAATGAGCAGTTCTTC. Amino acids: CASSSLLAAISYNEQFF.

This chain uses TRBV6-1 with TRBJ1-3, with 8 bases lining up with TRBD1. The germline CDR1 and CDR2 sequences are MNHNS and SASEGT. V was clipped by 6 bases and J by 8 bases; unmatched bases: 9. This CDR3 region has 14 residues. As DNA, the CDR3 is TGTGCCAGCAGCACGAGACAGGGGCAAGACACCATATATTTT. Protein product: CASSTRQGQDTIYF.

The CDR3 coding sequence is TGTGCCAGCAGCCAAGATTGGAGCGGTAGCGCCTACGAGCAGTACTTC. Residues: CASSQDWSGSAYEQYF. This chain joins TRBV4-2 and TRBJ2-7; a weak D match, TRBD2 (5 bases). The ends were cut back, 0 bases at V and 2 bases at J, with 14 bases in the middle. CDR1 and CDR2 (germline): LGHNA, YNFKEQ. The CDR3 sequence is 16 residues long.

V gene TRBV9 combines with J gene TRBJ2-2, with 10 bases lining up with TRBD1. CDR3 length: 16 residues. The germline V gene has CDR1 SGDLS and CDR2 YYNGEE. The J segment lost 4 bases and the V segment lost 3 bases, leaving 6 bases of the junction unmatched. The DNA for the CDR3 is TGTGCCAGCAGCGACCGACAGGGGGCTGGCACCGGGGAGCTGTTTTTT. Its translation: CASSDRQGAGTGELFF.

The J gene is TRBJ1-1, the V gene TRBV7-9, with no clear D. The CDR3 spans 15 residues. CDR1 and CDR2 (germline): SEHNR, FQNEAQ (reference sequence). V lost 1 base to trimming and J lost 0 bases, with 9 bases between them. The CDR3 coding sequence is TGTGCCAGCAGCTTAGGTTCCGGGATGAACACTGAAGCTTTCTTT. This sequence encodes CASSLGSGMNTEAFF.

The chain has TRBV4-2 and TRBJ1-2; D not certain. CDR1 and CDR2 from the germline V gene are LGHNA and YNFKEQ. The V and J ends lost 0 bases and 3 bases respectively, with 14 bases between them. The CDR3 loop spans 16 amino acids. Written as DNA, the CDR3 is TGTGCCAGCAGCCAAGATCCCCCGGGTTCCGACTATGGCTACACCTTC. Amino acids: CASSQDPPGSDYGYTF.